Following are 24 T cell receptor beta chains from one sample sequenced in a study of T cell clonotyping in hematopoietic cell transplantation (TCRdb year 2021). In the paper's terms, the time point label means: 100 days after allo-HCT. Receptor amplification or capture employed the immunoSEQ multiplex PCR assay. The source is immuneACCESS, and TCRdb retained only in-frame sequences with V and J called. Part of the clones is not carried over; for the studies checked, unresolved V genes explain less than half of this, and the remainder is unexplained. This sample holds about 8,700 clones; around 97% were observed only once. The ten largest clones capture 2% to 2.5% of the sample. Sequencing used peripheral blood mononuclear cells, obtained 100 days after allogeneic stem cell transplant. The source is a male patient over 55 who had an allogeneic stem cell transplant from a related donor, so the T cells may come from the graft donor. Some clones in this sample may be carry-over from other donors' samples.

Here the CDR3 DNA reads TGCGCCAGCAGCCTTGGTACTGGGGATCAGCCCCAGCATTTT. It is translated as CASSLGTGDQPQHF. The chain couples TRBV5-1 to TRBJ1-5; D gene unclear. Between the trimmed V and J ends, which lost 4 bases and 5 bases, there was a span of 13 bases. Looked up from germline, CDR1 is SGHRS and CDR2 is YFSETQ. This CDR3 spans 14 amino acids.

The rearrangement links TRBV2 to TRBJ2-5; D is perhaps TRBD2 (6 bases). Per the germline V gene, CDR1 is SNHLY and CDR2 is FYNNEI. This CDR3 has 12 residues. Trimming pared 6 bases from V and 5 bases from J, leaving 10 bases between. The CDR3 reads CASSPGVETQYF. The CDR3 DNA sequence: TGTGCCAGCAGCCCGGGGGTGGAGACCCAGTACTTC.

This chain links TRBV7-6 with TRBJ2-5; 9 nucleotides agree with TRBD2. The length of the CDR3 is 18 residues. From germline, CDR1 is SGHVS and CDR2 FNYEAQ. After removal of 0 bases from V and 2 bases from J, the junction contained 10 bases not matched to a gene. The CDR3 region has the DNA TGTGCCAGCAGCTTAGCGGGCGGTCGAGCGGGGGGACAAGAGACCCAGTACTTC. It translates to CASSLAGGRAGGQETQYF.

The chain joins TRBV20-1 to TRBJ1-1; no definite D call. Per germline, CDR1 DFQATT and CDR2 SNEGSKA (reference sequence). The CDR3 runs to 11 residues. Trimming stripped 3 bases from V and 1 base from J, with 3 bases between. This CDR3 is CSARENTEAFF. The CDR3 nucleotides read TGCAGTGCTAGGGAGAACACTGAAGCTTTCTTT.

This chain joins TRBV4-3 and TRBJ1-5; TRBD1 is a possible D gene (5 bases). Per germline, CDR1 LGHNA and CDR2 YSLEER. The V gene lost 0 bases and the J gene lost 8 bases, with 11 bases spanning the gap. This CDR3 has 14 residues. The CDR3 loop reads CASSQDHRREPQHF. In DNA form, the CDR3 reads TGCGCCAGCAGCCAAGATCACAGGCGAGAGCCCCAGCATTTT.

The chain employs TRBV28 and TRBJ2-7, with D possibly TRBD1 on 6 matching bases. Trimming removed 6 bases from V and 3 bases from J, with 12 bases in between. This CDR3 contains 13 residues. The V gene's germline CDR1 is MDHEN and CDR2 SYDVKM. The DNA of the CDR3 is TGTGCCAGCAGCTGGGGGCGCGGCTACGAGCAGTACTTC. As protein: CASSWGRGYEQYF.

J is TRBJ1-6 and V is TRBV11-2; a weak D match, TRBD1 (5 bases). This CDR3 has 15 residues. V lost 4 bases and J 6 bases, leaving 13 bases between the germline ends. Germline lookup yields CDR1 SGHAT and CDR2 FQNNGV. CDR3 nucleotide sequence: TGTGCCAGCAGCTCCTTGGACAATTCTAATTCACCCCTCCACTTT. This codes for CASSSLDNSNSPLHF.

The chain employs TRBV30 and TRBJ1-1, with D unclear. Germline lookup yields CDR1 GTSNPN and CDR2 SVGIG (reference sequence). This CDR3 contains 14 residues. V dropped 0 bases and J dropped 0 bases, with 8 bases sitting between them. CDR3 sequence: CAWSVGPLNTEAFF. DNA of the CDR3: TGTGCCTGGAGTGTTGGACCCTTGAACACTGAAGCTTTCTTT.

The chain uses TRBV5-1 and TRBJ2-3; TRBD2 aligns across 11 bases. Germline V gene data show CDR1 as SGHRS and CDR2 as YFSETQ. The CDR3 length is 16 residues. The V segment lost 3 bases and the J segment 4 bases; nucleotides outside the gene matches: 7. CDR3 in amino acids: CASSSRISGGADTQYF. In DNA, the CDR3 is TGCGCCAGCAGCTCTCGGATTAGCGGGGGGGCAGATACGCAGTATTTT.

CDR3 residues: CASSRDRSNTEAFF. CDR3 DNA sequence: TGTGCCAGCAGTCGGGACAGATCAAACACTGAAGCTTTCTTT. The chain combines TRBV2 with TRBJ1-1, with 7 bases matching TRBD1. Germline V lookup: CDR1 SNHLY, CDR2 FYNNEI. J lost 2 bases, V lost 5 bases, and 5 bases had no gene match. The CDR3 has 14 residues.

The V and J genes are TRBV7-6 and TRBJ1-2; D may be TRBD1 (6 bases). This CDR3 spans 12 amino acids. The germline CDR1 and CDR2 sequences are SGHVS and FNYEAQ. V was pared by 4 bases and J by 8 bases, with 11 bases between. CDR3: CASSYLQGGYTF. CDR3 sequence (DNA): TGTGCCAGCAGCTACTTACAGGGCGGCTACACCTTC. The whole variable domain, filled in from reference TRBV7-6 and TRBJ1-2, reads GAGVSQSPRYKVTKRGQDVALRCDPISGHVSLYWYRQALGQGPEFLTYFNYEAQQDKSGLPNDRFSAERPEGSISTLTIQRTEQRDSAMYRCASSYLQGGYTFGSGTRLTVV.

The V and J genes are TRBV5-1 and TRBJ1-5; D is perhaps TRBD1 (5 bases). The CDR3 has 14 residues. The V gene lost 4 bases and the J gene lost 5 bases, with 13 bases spanning the gap. Germline CDR1 is SGHRS and CDR2 is YFSETQ. CDR3 amino acids: CASSPGGVDQPQHF. The CDR3, as DNA: TGCGCCAGCAGCCCCGGGGGGGTCGATCAGCCCCAGCATTTT.

The chain uses TRBV10-3 and TRBJ1-6; a weak D match, TRBD1 (5 bases). Germline V gene lookup returns CDR1 ENHRY and CDR2 SYGVKD. This CDR3 spans 14 amino acids. V was shortened by 0 bases and J by 7 bases, with 7 bases between the two germline ends. The CDR3 coding sequence is TGTGCCATCAGTGAGTCGTCAGGGAATTCACCCCTCCACTTT. Residues: CAISESSGNSPLHF.

The genes are TRBV5-6 and TRBJ1-4, with 7 bases matching TRBD1. This CDR3 comprises 13 residues. Losses at the gene ends were 4 bases for V and 5 bases for J; bases not matched to a gene: 2. Per germline, CDR1 SGHDT and CDR2 YYEEEE. The CDR3 DNA reads TGTGCCAGCAGCAGGGACAGAAATGAAAAACTGTTTTTT. Translation gives CASSRDRNEKLFF.

V is TRBV2 and J is TRBJ2-1, with no clear D. This CDR3 comprises 14 residues. With 3 bases removed from V and 0 bases from J, the gap between germline ends came to 6 bases. CDR1 and CDR2 from the germline V gene are SNHLY and FYNNEI. This CDR3 is CASSDVSSYNEQFF. CDR3 DNA sequence: TGTGCCAGCAGTGATGTAAGCTCCTACAATGAGCAGTTCTTC.

The chain uses TRBV7-8 and TRBJ1-1; possible D gene TRBD1, 5 bases. Trimming took off 1 base at V and 0 bases at J, with 12 bases between the two ends. CDR1 and CDR2 from the germline V gene are SGHVS and FQNEAQ. The CDR3 has 16 amino acids. CDR3 sequence: CASSLVGAGMNTEAFF. In DNA form, the CDR3 reads TGTGCCAGCAGCTTAGTTGGGGCGGGAATGAACACTGAAGCTTTCTTT.

The chain recombines TRBV4-1 with TRBJ1-4, with D perhaps TRBD1 (5 bases). V was clipped by 1 base and J by 2 bases, with 8 bases between them. Germline V lookup: CDR1 MGHRA, CDR2 YSYEKL. This CDR3 spans 15 amino acids. DNA of the CDR3: TGCGCCAGCAGCCAAGGGGGGAACACTAATGAAAAACTGTTTTTT. Its protein product is CASSQGGNTNEKLFF.

The chain recombines TRBV10-1 with TRBJ1-2, with no clear D. The V gene's germline CDR1 is WNHNN and CDR2 SYGVQD (reference sequence). The CDR3 loop spans 13 amino acids. Trimming left V 6 bases short and J 7 bases short, with 15 bases between. CDR3 residues: CASSPTEVGGYTF. Written as DNA, the CDR3 is TGCGCCAGCAGCCCGACTGAGGTCGGTGGCTACACCTTC.

This chain joins TRBV5-4 and TRBJ1-2, with TRBD1 matching over 9 bases. The trim removed 2 bases at V and 4 bases at J, leaving 6 bases unmatched. The length of the CDR3 is 15 residues. Germline V lookup: CDR1 SGHNT, CDR2 YYREEE (reference sequence). Here the CDR3 DNA reads TGTGCCAGCAGCTTACAACAGGGGGCTGGCTATGGCTACACCTTC. This gives the protein CASSLQQGAGYGYTF. The whole variable domain, remainder taken from reference TRBV5-4 and TRBJ1-2, is ETGVTQSPTHLIKTRGQQVTLRCSSQSGHNTVSWYQQALGQGPQFIFQYYREEENGRGNFPPRFSGLQFPNYSSELNVNALELDDSALYLCASSLQQGAGYGYTFGSGTRLTVV.

The V gene is TRBV13, the J gene TRBJ1-1, with TRBD1 as a possible D gene (5 bases). The CDR3 runs 16 residues. Between the trimmed V and J ends, which lost 1 base and 10 bases, there was a span of 22 bases. Looked up from germline, CDR1 is PRHDT and CDR2 is FYEKMQ (reference sequence). CDR3 amino acids: CASSLALNVIEGRAFF. The CDR3 DNA is TGTGCCAGCAGCTTAGCCCTAAACGTGATTGAGGGGAGAGCTTTCTTT.

The rearrangement uses TRBV9 and TRBJ1-2; D might be TRBD1 (5 bases). Between the trimmed V and J ends, which lost 6 bases and 0 bases, there was a span of 15 bases. The V gene's germline CDR1 is SGDLS and CDR2 YYNGEE. The CDR3 extends over 15 amino acids. The CDR3 nucleotides read TGTGCCAGCACCCGAGAGGGGTACGCTAACTATGGCTACACCTTC. Amino acids: CASTREGYANYGYTF. The whole variable domain, remainder taken from reference TRBV9 and TRBJ1-2, is DSGVTQTPKHLITATGQRVTLRCSPRSGDLSVYWYQQSLDQGLQFLIQYYNGEERAKGNILERFSAQQFPDLHSELNLSSLELGDSALYFCASTREGYANYGYTFGSGTRLTVV.

The chain has TRBV10-2 and TRBJ1-6; 9 positions agree with TRBD1. The germline V gene encodes CDR1 WSHSY and CDR2 SAAADI. V lost 3 bases, J lost 1 base, and 7 bases stayed unmatched. The CDR3 spans 18 residues. The CDR3: CASSDPGGQGSYNSPLHF. The CDR3, as DNA: TGCGCCAGCAGTGACCCAGGGGGACAGGGTTCCTATAATTCACCCCTCCACTTT.

CDR3 sequence: CASSSRYETYEQYF. The CDR3, as DNA: TGTGCCAGCAGCTCCCGCTACGAGACCTACGAGCAGTACTTC. The V and J genes are TRBV9 and TRBJ2-7, with D unresolved. Germline lookup yields CDR1 SGDLS and CDR2 YYNGEE. Trimming shortened V by 4 bases and J by 2 bases, and 13 bases separated the two germline ends. This CDR3 has 14 residues.

V gene TRBV19 combines with J gene TRBJ1-6; D possibly corresponds to TRBD1 (5 bases). With 6 bases removed from V and 7 bases from J, the gap between germline ends came to 13 bases. CDR3 length: 14 residues. CDR1 and CDR2 from the germline V gene are LNHDA and SQIVND (reference sequence). The CDR3 nucleotides read TGTGCCAGTAGGCGGGGGGTACCCAATTCACCCCTCCACTTT. Its protein is CASRRGVPNSPLHF.